Listed below are T cell receptor beta chains from one sample, sequenced in a study of lymphopenia after photon versus proton radiotherapy. The protocol was immunoSEQ multiplex PCR, while the TCRdb copy is restricted to in-frame clones and leaves out a portion. The table has approximately 30,000 clones, nearly 95% seen once. The specimen comprised peripheral blood, sampled from a patient treated with photon-based radiotherapy. The receptors shown here come from a woman aged 45-65 years with cholangiocarcinoma. Each CDR3 is given with its conserved first and last residue. D genes are given only for firm matches. The listing skips clone size in some rows; elsewhere it reads once, few, many or a size class.

CASSLATGLAGTDTQYF,TGCGCCAGCAGCTTGGCGACGGGACTAGCGGGGACAGATACGCAGTATTTT,TRBJ2-3,NA,TRBD2,TRBV5-1,17
CASSQRYNEQFF,TGTGCCAGCAGCCAGCGATACAATGAGCAGTTCTTC,TRBJ2-1,NA,NA,TRBV11-2,12
CASSYSLDSLGPEAFF,TGTGCCAGCAGTTACTCTCTGGACAGTTTGGGTCCTGAAGCTTTCTTT,TRBJ1-1,NA,NA,TRBV6-5,16
CASSLEPGTTEAFF,TGTGCCAGCAGCTTAGAACCGGGTACCACTGAAGCTTTCTTT,TRBJ1-1,NA,NA,TRBV7-2,14
CASSQENGNEQFF,TGCGCCAGCAGCCAAGAAAACGGCAATGAGCAGTTCTTC,TRBJ2-1,NA,NA,TRBV4-3,13
CASSYSGTRYGYTF,TGTGCCAGCAGTTACTCCGGGACAAGATATGGCTACACCTTC,TRBJ1-2,NA,NA,TRBV6-5,14
CASSPREHHPYGYTF,TGTGCCAGCAGTCCCCGGGAACACCATCCCTATGGCTACACCTTC,TRBJ1-2,NA,NA,TRBV6-5,15
CASSLRTPGAYEQYF,TGTGCCAGCAGCTTACGGACGCCGGGGGCCTACGAGCAGTACTTC,TRBJ2-7,once,NA,TRBV7-2,15
CASRQGRERAFF,TGTGCCAGCAGACAAGGACGAGAGCGGGCTTTCTTT,TRBJ1-1,NA,NA,TRBV28,12
CAWSVRRQNYGYTF,TGTGCCTGGAGTGTACGGAGACAGAACTATGGCTACACCTTC,TRBJ1-2,NA,NA,TRBV30,14
CASSLITGVGTEAFF,TGTGCCAGCAGTTTAATCACAGGGGTAGGCACTGAAGCTTTCTTT,TRBJ1-1,once,TRBD1,TRBV27,15
CASSVWDRVNQPQHF,TGTGCCAGCAGCGTTTGGGACAGGGTAAATCAGCCCCAGCATTTT,TRBJ1-5,NA,TRBD1,TRBV9,15
CASSQVRGHLGETQYF,TGCGCCAGCAGCCAAGTAAGGGGACATCTCGGAGAGACCCAGTACTTC,TRBJ2-5,NA,NA,TRBV4-3,16
CASSLVWGQNTEAFF,TGCGCCAGCAGCTTGGTATGGGGACAGAACACTGAAGCTTTCTTT,TRBJ1-1,once,NA,TRBV5-1,15
CASSLAWTDRNEKLFF,TGCGCCAGCAGCTTGGCCTGGACGGACCGAAATGAAAAACTGTTTTTT,TRBJ1-4,NA,NA,TRBV5-1,16
CATPRPYSHGYTF,TGTGCCACCCCACGCCCCTATTCACATGGCTACACCTTC,TRBJ1-2,NA,NA,TRBV2,13
CASSLYFLSRGGLNEQFF,TGTGCCAGCAGCTTATACTTCCTCTCGCGGGGGGGCTTAAATGAGCAGTTCTTC,TRBJ2-1,NA,TRBD2,TRBV7-9,18
CASSVDWGGLEQFF,TGTGCCAGCAGCGTAGACTGGGGGGGCCTAGAGCAGTTCTTC,TRBJ2-1,NA,NA,TRBV9,14
CASGGQGSYNEQFF,TGTGCCAGCGGGGGACAGGGGAGTTACAATGAGCAGTTCTTC,TRBJ2-1,NA,TRBD1,TRBV6-1,14
CSVGPGTDTQYF,TGCAGCGTTGGTCCGGGCACAGATACGCAGTATTTT,TRBJ2-3,NA,NA,TRBV29-1,12
CASSESEGGAGQPQHF,TGCGCCAGCAGTGAGTCGGAAGGGGGGGCTGGTCAGCCCCAGCATTTT,TRBJ1-5,NA,NA,TRBV10-2,16
CASSKGLAGTYEQYF,TGTGCCAGCAGTAAAGGGTTAGCGGGGACTTACGAGCAGTACTTC,TRBJ2-7,NA,TRBD2,TRBV2,15
CASSLRGDRGDSPLHF,TGTGCCAGCAGCCTAAGAGGGGACAGGGGTGATTCACCCCTCCACTTT,TRBJ1-6,NA,TRBD1,TRBV7-8,16
CASSDTGDRVGGGSPLHF,TGTGCCAGCAGTGATACAGGGGACAGGGTGGGTGGTGGATCACCCCTCCACTTT,TRBJ1-6,NA,TRBD1,TRBV2,18
CASTPVQQSPLHF,TGCGCCAGCACACCGGTCCAACAATCACCCCTCCACTTT,TRBJ1-6,NA,NA,TRBV10-1,13
CAWSRGHQETQYF,TGTGCCTGGAGTAGGGGGCACCAAGAGACCCAGTACTTC,TRBJ2-5,NA,TRBD1,TRBV30,13
CASSPGTTPNQPQHF,TGTGCCAGCAGCCCCGGGACCACCCCGAATCAGCCCCAGCATTTT,TRBJ1-5,NA,NA,TRBV7-2,15
CASSLGQYSNQPQHF,TGTGCCAGCAGCCTGGGACAGTATAGCAATCAGCCCCAGCATTTT,TRBJ1-5,NA,TRBD1,TRBV7-6,15
CAWRGATYGYTF,TGTGCCTGGAGAGGCGCCACCTATGGCTACACCTTC,TRBJ1-2,NA,NA,TRBV30,12
CASSIRDGYTF,TGTGCCAGTAGTATCAGGGATGGCTACACCTTC,TRBJ1-2,NA,NA,TRBV19,11
CASSPGREAFF,TGTGCCAGCTCACCGGGAAGAGAAGCTTTCTTT,TRBJ1-1,NA,NA,TRBV18,11
CASSLDGSYQPQHF,TGTGCCAGCAGTCTTGACGGCTCCTATCAGCCCCAGCATTTT,TRBJ1-5,NA,NA,TRBV9,14
CASSLLGQQETQYF,TGTGCCAGCAGTTTATTGGGACAGCAAGAGACCCAGTACTTC,TRBJ2-5,NA,TRBD1,TRBV27,14
CASSVGAGQEGYGYTF,TGTGCCAGCAGCGTAGGGGCGGGGCAGGAGGGGTATGGCTACACCTTC,TRBJ1-2,NA,NA,TRBV9,16
CASSGPRASSYNEQFF,TGTGCCAGCAGCGGCCCGAGGGCTAGCTCCTACAATGAGCAGTTCTTC,TRBJ2-1,NA,NA,TRBV9,16
CSVREQGVNQPQHF,TGCAGCGTGCGTGAACAGGGGGTCAATCAGCCCCAGCATTTT,TRBJ1-5,NA,TRBD1,TRBV29-1,14
CASSLQGHLPANYGYTF,TGTGCCAGCAGTTTACAGGGGCATCTACCCGCTAACTATGGCTACACCTTC,TRBJ1-2,NA,NA,TRBV27,17
CASSAPGQGVHMNTEAFF,TGTGCCAGCAGCGCCCCGGGACAGGGTGTTCACATGAACACTGAAGCTTTCTTT,TRBJ1-1,NA,TRBD1,TRBV5-6,18
CASSEASDSPLHF,TGTGCCAGCAGCGAGGCCTCGGATTCACCCCTCCACTTT,TRBJ1-6,NA,NA,TRBV9,13
CASSLVSGTTDTQYF,TGTGCCAGCAGCTTGGTAAGCGGAACCACAGATACGCAGTATTTT,TRBJ2-3,NA,NA,TRBV5-4,15
CAIAAGGLTEAFF,TGTGCCATCGCCGCAGGGGGCCTGACTGAAGCTTTCTTT,TRBJ1-1,once,TRBD1,TRBV10-3,13
CASRQIHNEQFF,TGTGCCAGCAGACAGATTCACAATGAGCAGTTCTTC,TRBJ2-1,NA,NA,TRBV27,12
CASSPRAVSTEAFF,TGTGCCAGCAGCCCCCGGGCGGTGAGCACTGAAGCTTTCTTT,TRBJ1-1,NA,NA,TRBV11-2,14
CAISDPRVNTGELFF,TGTGCCATCAGTGACCCTCGAGTCAACACCGGGGAGCTGTTTTTT,TRBJ2-2,NA,NA,TRBV10-3,15
CASSMNGFWDTTNEKLFF,TGTGCCAGTAGTATGAATGGCTTTTGGGATACTACTAATGAAAAACTGTTTTTT,TRBJ1-4,NA,NA,TRBV19,18
CASSLRSPGGYGYTF,TGTGCCAGCAGCTTACGGTCCCCCGGGGGTTATGGCTACACCTTC,TRBJ1-2,NA,NA,TRBV7-2,15